What follows are 27 T cell receptor beta chains derived from one specimen sequenced in a study of response to subunit inactivated influenza vaccine. TCRdb processed the RT-PCR reads anew with MiXCR; each CDR3 protein has one entry. The data contain under 200,000 distinct CDR3 sequences, roughly 12% of them singletons. This same sample was also taken into another study, of T cells expressing NK-cell markers. That publication notes: TCR beta libraries carry UMIs added by 5'RACE template switching.

The sample consisted of CD8+ T cells sorted from PBMCs, taken approximately 13 days after vaccination. The source of these receptors is a man in his fifties or sixties who received an inactivated influenza vaccine.

The table lists this clonotype with a few counts. The chain has TRBV27 and TRBJ2-2; D perhaps matches TRBD2 (5 bases). This CDR3 is 16 amino acids long. Germline V gives CDR1 MNHEY, CDR2 SMNVEV (reference sequence). The V and J ends lost 6 bases and 1 base respectively, with 15 bases between them. The CDR3 sequence: CASSHGLLLNTGELFF. In DNA form, the CDR3 reads TGTGCCAGCAGCCACGGACTCCTACTGAACACCGGGGAGCTGTTTTTT.

The sample holds a few counts of this clonotype. The genes are TRBV15 and TRBJ1-5; D is uncertain. CDR1 is LNHNV, CDR2 YYDKDF, per germline (reference sequence). Trimming removed 0 bases at V and 6 bases at J, with 9 bases between. The CDR3 runs 14 residues. This CDR3 is CATSRDRASQPQHF. DNA for the CDR3: TGTGCCACCAGCAGAGATCGGGCAAGTCAGCCCCAGCATTTT.

This clonotype showed up just a few times. V usage is TRBV12-3 or TRBV12-4 and J usage is TRBJ2-2; D tentatively reads TRBD1 or TRBD2 (5 bases each). Trimming removed 5 bases at V and 5 bases at J, with 18 bases between. This CDR3 is 16 amino acids long. CDR3 DNA sequence: TGTGCCAGCAGTCCCCCGAGAGGGGACCTAACCGGGGAGCTGTTTTTT. Its translation: CASSPPRGDLTGELFF.

The V and J genes are TRBV7-9 and TRBJ2-7; D is tentatively TRBD1 or TRBD2 (7 bases each). Germline assignment: CDR1 SEHNR and CDR2 FQNEAQ (reference sequence). Trimming shortened V by 5 bases and J by 6 bases, and 20 bases separated the two germline ends. CDR3 length equals 15 residues. The CDR3 DNA is TGTGCCAGCAGCGGTTCAGGGGGGGTTTTTGGCGAGCAGTACTTC. It yields the protein CASSGSGGVFGEQYF.

At least ten counts were recorded for this clonotype. This chain links TRBV4-2 with TRBJ1-1, with D unclear. The CDR3 runs to 13 residues. Germline CDR1 and CDR2: LGHNA and YNFKEQ. Trimming took off 0 bases at V and 4 bases at J, with 6 bases between the two ends. The CDR3 DNA is TGTGCCAGCAGCCAAGATTGGGGCACTGAAGCTTTCTTT. It encodes CASSQDWGTEAFF.

In this sample, this clonotype turned up a few times. The chain carries TRBV10-2 and TRBJ2-5, with 10 bases matching TRBD1. The CDR3 contains 14 residues. V trimming: 6 bases; J trimming: 4 bases; junction bases outside the gene matches: 5. The germline V gene encodes CDR1 WSHSY and CDR2 SAAADI. CDR3: CASRGTGERETQYF. CDR3 sequence (DNA): TGCGCCAGCAGAGGGACAGGGGAAAGAGAGACCCAGTACTTC.

The rearrangement uses TRBV28 and TRBJ2-3, with TRBD2 matching 10 bases. This CDR3 spans 14 amino acids. J lost 4 bases, V lost 5 bases, and 3 bases had no gene match. Germline lookup yields CDR1 MDHEN and CDR2 SYDVKM. CDR3 nucleotides: TGTGCCAGCAGTCTAGCGGGAGCTCCAGATACGCAGTATTTT. Its translation: CASSLAGAPDTQYF.

This clonotype was counted between two and nine times. The J gene is TRBJ1-1, the V gene TRBV4-2; no clear D gene. Per the germline V gene, CDR1 is LGHNA and CDR2 is YNFKEQ. The V end was cut by 4 bases, the J end by 1 base, with 13 bases between. This CDR3 has 15 residues. CDR3 DNA sequence: TGTGCCAGCAGCCTAAACAGAGCCAGGAACACTGAAGCTTTCTTT. This sequence encodes CASSLNRARNTEAFF.

The genes are TRBV6-2 or TRBV6-3 and TRBJ1-1, with a possible D match to TRBD1 (6 bases). This CDR3 contains 13 residues. CDR1 is MNHEY and CDR2 is SVGEGT in the germline V gene. V shed 8 bases and J shed 8 bases, with 18 bases lying between them. CDR3 amino acids: CASGLGVGTEAFF. The CDR3 nucleotides are TGTGCCAGCGGCCTGGGGGTAGGGACAGAAGCTTTCTTT.

This clonotype was observed a handful of times. This chain connects TRBV29-1 to TRBJ2-1; D unresolved. CDR3 length: 14 residues. V was cut by 3 bases and J by 3 bases, with 12 bases left in between. From germline, CDR1 is SQVTM and CDR2 ANQGSEA. The DNA of the CDR3 is TGCAGCGTTGATCTGGGTCTAGTCTACAATGAGCAGTTCTTC. It specifies CSVDLGLVYNEQFF.

V usage is TRBV27 and J usage is TRBJ2-5, with 8 bases that match TRBD2. The CDR3 totals 15 residues. Trimming cost V 7 bases and J 5 bases; bases outside gene matches: 12. Germline V gene data show CDR1 as MNHEY and CDR2 as SMNVEV (reference sequence). Written as DNA, the CDR3 is TGTGCCAGCACCCCCGGGGCCGGGGGGGCGGAGACCCAGTACTTC. This codes for CASTPGAGGAETQYF.

This clonotype has at least ten counts. V and J are TRBV20-1 and TRBJ2-7; 8 nucleotides align to TRBD1. This CDR3 is 15 amino acids long. V dropped 0 bases and J dropped 3; count of bases not matched to a gene: 7. Germline-derived CDR1 and CDR2 are DFQATT and SNEGSKA (reference sequence). In DNA form, the CDR3 reads TGCAGTGCTAGAGATATAGCAGGGGGCAACTACGAGCAGTACTTC. Protein: CSARDIAGGNYEQYF.

The CDR3 sequence is CATSGFSGRISYNEQFF. The CDR3 DNA sequence: TGTGCCACCAGTGGGTTTAGCGGGAGGATCTCCTACAATGAGCAGTTCTTC. The chain carries TRBV24-1 and TRBJ2-1; 10 bases match TRBD2. The CDR3 has 17 residues. The junction had 6 bases not matched to a gene; V was cut back by 5 bases and J by 0 bases. Per the germline V gene, CDR1 is KGHDR and CDR2 is SFDVKD.

This clonotype has a count of ten or more. The chain is built from TRBV15 and TRBJ1-5, with D possibly TRBD1 on 5 matching bases. V lost 3 bases and J lost 2, with 8 bases in between. The CDR3 has 14 amino acids. CDR1 and CDR2 from the germline V gene are LNHNV and YYDKDF (reference sequence). CDR3 nucleotide sequence: TGTGCCACCAGCAGGGGGGGGGGCAATCAGCCCCAGCATTTT. Translated: CATSRGGGNQPQHF.

This clonotype has ten or more counts. The chain joins TRBV4-1 to TRBJ2-1; D remains unclear. Germline V gene lookup returns CDR1 MGHRA and CDR2 YSYEKL. There are 13 residues in the CDR3. V lost 3 bases and J 5 bases, leaving 8 bases between the germline ends. The CDR3 protein is CASSHGPDNEQFF. The CDR3 DNA sequence: TGCGCCAGCAGCCACGGCCCCGACAATGAGCAGTTCTTC.

This clonotype was seen a few times. This rearrangement joins TRBV4-3 to TRBJ1-3; a weak D match, TRBD1 (5 bases). Trimming removed 1 base from V and 0 bases from J, with 13 bases in between. The CDR3 totals 17 residues. CDR1 is LGHNA, CDR2 YSLEER, per germline. DNA of the CDR3: TGCGCCAGCAGCCAAGCCTATCGGGGCCTCTCTGGAAACACCATATATTTT. As protein: CASSQAYRGLSGNTIYF.

This chain joins TRBV30 and TRBJ2-1; 9 bases agree with TRBD2. CDR3 size: 15 residues. V shed 2 bases, J shed 4 bases, and the junction held 6 bases outside the gene matches. The germline V gene has CDR1 GTSNPN and CDR2 SVGIG (reference sequence). The DNA for the CDR3 is TGTGCCTGGAGTCCGAGCGGGAGGTGGTACAATGAGCAGTTCTTC. It translates to CAWSPSGRWYNEQFF.

The chain employs TRBV2 and TRBJ2-3; either TRBD1 or TRBD2 may fit D (5 bases each). CDR1 and CDR2 (germline): SNHLY, FYNNEI. The V end lost 6 bases, the J end lost 5 bases, and 27 bases lay between the germline ends. The CDR3 totals 18 residues. The CDR3 bases are TGTGCCAGCAGCGGAATTGACTACAGTGCGGTAAGGGGAGATACGCAGTATTTT. Translating gives CASSGIDYSAVRGDTQYF. Full variable domain (missing parts from reference TRBV2 and TRBJ2-3): EPEVTQTPSHQVTQMGQEVILRCVPISNHLYFYWYRQILGQKVEFLVSFYNNEISEKSEIFDDQFSVERPDGSNFTLKIRSTKLEDSAMYFCASSGIDYSAVRGDTQYFGPGTRLTVL.

The chain carries TRBV28 and TRBJ2-2; 11 bases agree with TRBD2. The V segment lost 6 bases and the J segment 0 bases; nucleotides outside the gene matches: 18. The CDR3 length is 21 residues. In germline, CDR1 is MDHEN, CDR2 SYDVKM. DNA of the CDR3: TGTGCCAGCAGAACCCACAGTCTAGCGGGGGGAAATCCCGCGAACACCGGGGAGCTGTTTTTT. Protein product: CASRTHSLAGGNPANTGELFF.

This clonotype came up a few times. V and J are TRBV3-1 and TRBJ2-7, with unresolved D. V was trimmed by 3 bases and J by 0 bases, leaving 12 bases between them. There are 15 residues in the CDR3. Germline lookup yields CDR1 LGHDT and CDR2 YNNKEL (reference sequence). The CDR3 loop reads CASSQGLPGSYEQYF. CDR3 sequence (DNA): TGTGCCAGCAGCCAGGGTCTACCCGGCTCCTACGAGCAGTACTTC.

This clonotype has only a few counts. V gene TRBV6-6 combines with J gene TRBJ2-7; D uncertain. The CDR3 runs 12 residues. Germline V gives CDR1 MNHNY, CDR2 SVGAGI (reference sequence). V gave up 2 bases and J gave up 4 bases, with 6 bases separating them. The CDR3, as DNA: TGTGCCAGCAGTTACCGGCCATACGAGCAGTACTTC. It is translated as CASSYRPYEQYF.

The V gene is TRBV10-3, the J gene TRBJ2-2; D gene ambiguous. V shed 10 bases and J shed 2 bases, with 11 bases lying between them. The length of the CDR3 is 13 residues. The germline V gene has CDR1 ENHRY and CDR2 SYGVKD. CDR3 sequence (DNA): TGTGCCACATATAATATAAACACCGGGGAGCTGTTTTTT. Protein product: CATYNINTGELFF.

CDR3 loop: CATSDWDSYNEQFF. As DNA, the CDR3 is TGTGCCACCAGTGATTGGGACTCCTACAATGAGCAGTTCTTC. The V call is TRBV24-1, the J call TRBJ2-1; D unresolved. Trimming took 2 bases from V and 0 from J, leaving 4 bases between them. This CDR3 has 14 residues. The germline gives CDR1 KGHDR, CDR2 SFDVKD.

This clonotype was counted only a few times. The chain links TRBV28 to TRBJ2-7; 7 nucleotides align to TRBD1. Germline CDR1 reads MDHEN; CDR2 reads SYDVKM. The CDR3 has 15 amino acids. Germline trimming cut 4 bases from V and 0 bases from J; bases unmatched to any gene: 6. CDR3 loop: CASSWTGRNSYEQYF. In DNA form, the CDR3 reads TGTGCCAGCAGTTGGACAGGCCGTAACTCCTACGAGCAGTACTTC.

The J gene is TRBJ1-5, the V gene TRBV10-2; 10 nucleotides align to TRBD1. Germline V CDR1 and CDR2: WSHSY, SAAADI. The CDR3 covers 14 residues. Germline trimming cut 5 bases from V and 6 bases from J; bases unmatched to any gene: 4. CDR3 sequence reads: CASSPGQGFQPQHF. The CDR3 DNA is TGCGCCAGCAGTCCGGGACAGGGGTTTCAGCCCCAGCATTTT.

This clonotype appeared many times. This chain connects TRBV28 to TRBJ2-3; TRBD2 matches 10 bases. Trimming removed 4 bases from V and 5 bases from J; junction bases left unmatched: 15. The CDR3 runs to 18 residues. Germline V gene sequence: CDR1 MDHEN, CDR2 SYDVKM. Written as DNA, the CDR3 is TGTGCCAGCAGTTCCCCCCTTGAAGCGGGGGGGCCGGGAGATACGCAGTATTTT. Its translation: CASSSPLEAGGPGDTQYF.

Only a few counts were recorded for this clonotype. This chain uses TRBV29-1 with TRBJ2-1; a possible D gene is TRBD2 (5 bases). The CDR3 is 10 amino acids. Germline V gene data show CDR1 as SQVTM and CDR2 as ANQGSEA. V was cut by 6 bases and J by 15 bases, with 15 bases left in between. CDR3: CSVTLDVLFF. Written as DNA, the CDR3 is TGCAGCGTGACACTAGACGTCCTGTTCTTC.